Below are 3 T cell receptor beta chains sequenced from a single sample in a study of shared clonotypes between healthy human individuals. Sequencing used immunoSEQ multiplex PCR; TCRdb keeps in-frame clones, though not all of them. Of over 2 million clones in the sample, roughly 94% were seen once. Sequencing input: naive CD4+ T cells sorted from blood. Subset meaning: CD45RA+ positively selected. These receptors came from a man between 18 and 35 years old in good health.

The CDR3 nucleotides are TGTGCCAGCAGCATCACAGGGGCAGGCGGCTACACCTTC. Its translation is CASSITGAGGYTF. The gene calls are TRBV4-2 and TRBJ1-2; the match to TRBD1 covers 7 bases. The trim removed 5 bases at V and 8 bases at J, leaving 8 bases unmatched. Germline loops: CDR1 LGHNA, CDR2 YNFKEQ. CDR3 length: 13 residues.

J is TRBJ1-5 and V is TRBV2; 12 bases line up with TRBD1. The V and J ends lost 6 bases and 2 bases, in that order; junction bases with no gene match: 14. The germline V gene encodes CDR1 SNHLY and CDR2 FYNNEI. The CDR3 totals 19 residues. For the CDR3, the DNA is TGTGCCAGCAGGCCCGCCGGGACAGGGGGCAGGATTGGCAATCAGCCCCAGCATTTT. Protein: CASRPAGTGGRIGNQPQHF.

The V call is TRBV28, the J call TRBJ1-1; TRBD1 is a possible D gene (6 bases). Germline lookup yields CDR1 MDHEN and CDR2 SYDVKM. Deletions cut 11 bases from V and 1 base from J, with 14 bases between. This CDR3 region has 13 residues. DNA of the CDR3: TGTGCCGCAACAGGGTTTTCGAACACTGAAGCTTTCTTT. Protein product: CAATGFSNTEAFF.